This TCR beta chain was captured by sequencing in a study of regulatory T cells in long-lasting Graves disease. Points from the study as a whole: Blood alone, not thyroid tissue, was studied.

This clonotype has just a few counts. Its target is unknown. HTBI primers from iRepertoire and Arm-PCR of CDR3 regions yielded the TCR beta libraries. TCRdb reprocessed the multiplex PCR reads with MiXCR, giving one entry per CDR3 protein. The sample has roughly 430,000 distinct CDR3 sequences, 16% seen once; the top ten hold roughly a tenth. Documented time point: newly diagnosed GD, antithyroid drugs for less than 3 months. Extracted RNA from PBMCs served as the source of the TCR library. Patient provenance is recorded as an endocrinology department in Xi'an, China. Tubes containing EDTA received 8 to 9.5 milliliters of drawn peripheral blood. This CDR3 contains 15 residues. With V trimmed by 6 bases and J by 5 bases, 9 bases remained unmatched. The germline CDR1 and CDR2 sequences are SGHRS and YFSETQ. The same sample was also used in a study of T cells in Graves' hyperthyroidism and ophthalmopathy. From that paper: Hyperthyroidism was newly diagnosed in patients aged 18 to 65 (duration under 2 months).

The genes are TRBV5-1 and TRBJ2-5, with 11 bases identical to TRBD2. The sequenced sample was peripheral blood mononuclear cells (PBMCs), obtained at new diagnosis, from a patient treated with antithyroid drugs. This clonotype was obtained from a woman aged 25 to 39 with Graves disease. The CDR3 DNA reads as TGCGCCAGCACCCTCTATAGCGGGAGGGGTGAGACCCAGTACTTC. Protein product: CASTLYSGRGETQYF.